The rows below give T cell receptor beta chains drawn from one sample of a study of shared clonotypes between healthy human individuals. The protocol was immunoSEQ multiplex PCR, while the TCRdb copy is restricted to in-frame clones and leaves out a portion. The sample records millions of clones, 85% to 95% being singletons. The sample consisted of naive CD4+ T cells sorted from blood. These receptors were taken from a man between 18 and 35 years old in good health. Both conserved end residues are part of each CDR3.

J: TRBJ2-5; V: TRBV10-2; CDR3: CASSESEERGGRETQYF
J: TRBJ2-3; V: TRBV6-5; CDR3: CASSYMANGDTQYF
J: TRBJ1-2; V: TRBV2; CDR3: CASRAGVYGYTF
J: TRBJ2-1; V: TRBV9; CDR3: CASSVTSGNNEQFF
J: TRBJ2-7; V: TRBV10-3; CDR3: CAISESSGSYEQYF
J: TRBJ2-5; V: TRBV7-8; CDR3: CASSLRTSGSLETQYF
J: TRBJ2-7; V: TRBV6-4; CDR3: CASRPGQDLYEQYF
J: TRBJ2-2; V: TRBV19; CDR3: CASSIRQDTGELFF
J: TRBJ2-6; V: TRBV5-1; CDR3: CASSLSGANVLTF
J: TRBJ1-6; V: TRBV7-3; CDR3: CASSSSGNSPLHF
J: TRBJ2-6; V: TRBV2; CDR3: CASSEVGRTGANVLTF
J: TRBJ2-7; V: TRBV6-1; CDR3: CASSVTSGSSYEQYF
J: TRBJ1-6; V: TRBV28; CDR3: CASRDRESYNSPLHF
J: TRBJ1-1; V: TRBV6-6; CDR3: CASTSPPANTEAFF
J: TRBJ2-4; V: TRBV5-1; CDR3: CASSLAGEDIQYF
J: TRBJ1-2; V: TRBV10-3; CDR3: CAISESPAGARVNGYTF
J: TRBJ2-2; V: TRBV10-3; CDR3: CAIRGQSTGELFF
J: TRBJ2-7; V: TRBV7-2; CDR3: CASSQRGLEQYF
J: TRBJ1-4; V: TRBV30; CDR3: CAWSLGQAEKLFF
J: TRBJ2-7; V: TRBV5-1; CDR3: CASSLDGGINEQYF
J: TRBJ2-5; V: TRBV12-5; CDR3: CASGSINDRGQETQYF
J: TRBJ1-2; V: TRBV19; CDR3: CASTVLGGNYGYTF
J: TRBJ1-4; V: TRBV4-1; CDR3: CASSDWGQGSEKLFF
J: TRBJ2-3; V: TRBV6-6; CDR3: CASRPSGGPRDTQYF
J: TRBJ2-5; V: TRBV7-2; CDR3: CASSLVFSSRGETQYF
J: TRBJ1-2; V: TRBV25-1; CDR3: CASSEFGRPYGYTF
J: TRBJ2-7; V: TRBV7-2; CDR3: CASTPGQGSYEQYF
J: TRBJ2-5; V: TRBV18; CDR3: CASSPLIGLQETQYF
J: TRBJ2-1; V: TRBV5-1; CDR3: CASSLGQTSYNEQFF
J: TRBJ1-4; V: TRBV30; CDR3: CAWTQDSLNEKLFF
J: TRBJ1-6; V: TRBV2; CDR3: CASSGGSGTLNSPLHF
J: TRBJ2-5; V: TRBV4-3; CDR3: CASSQDNRAGQPYF
J: TRBJ1-2; V: TRBV2; CDR3: CASRQGVSGYTF
J: TRBJ2-1; V: TRBV5-1; CDR3: CASSLGKSIYNEQFF
J: TRBJ2-6; V: TRBV27; CDR3: CASTDTSGANVLTF
J: TRBJ2-7; V: TRBV10-2; CDR3: CASSDVSYEQYF
J: TRBJ1-1; V: TRBV2; CDR3: CASSVVWGNTEAFF
J: TRBJ2-2; V: TRBV13; CDR3: CASARQGLRNTGELFF
J: TRBJ2-1; V: TRBV5-5; CDR3: CASSLPLDSYNEQFF
J: TRBJ2-3; V: TRBV10-3; CDR3: CAISESGGGTDTQYF
J: TRBJ2-7; V: TRBV19; CDR3: CASSAYLDTSYEQYF
J: TRBJ2-7; V: TRBV7-2; CDR3: CASSLEFSYEQYF
J: TRBJ2-3; V: TRBV5-1; CDR3: CASSLDSGGTDTQYF
J: TRBJ2-7; V: TRBV11-2; CDR3: CASSFLSGFAYEQYF